Here is one T cell receptor beta chain with its context. The data were obtained in a study of blood T cell repertoires in COVID-19. The wider study: The United States, Italy and Spain provided the acute and convalescent COVID-19 samples.

The protocol was immunoSEQ multiplex PCR, while the TCRdb copy is restricted to in-frame clones and leaves out a portion. The sample lists 150,000 or so clones, 82% occurring once. Germline values: CDR1 SGHTA, CDR2 FQGNSA. This CDR3 comprises 19 residues. Trimming pared 3 bases from V and 1 base from J, leaving 24 bases between. V gene TRBV7-2 combines with J gene TRBJ1-1; possibly TRBD1 for D (6 bases). Sequencing used peripheral blood. The receptor was isolated from a human donor with acute or convalescent COVID-19. The donor label of this sample is uncertain. The CDR3 DNA reads TGTGCCAGCAGCTTCGATACCCAATACCTGCGGGGGCCGAACACTGAAGCTTTCTTT. This sequence encodes CASSFDTQYLRGPNTEAFF.